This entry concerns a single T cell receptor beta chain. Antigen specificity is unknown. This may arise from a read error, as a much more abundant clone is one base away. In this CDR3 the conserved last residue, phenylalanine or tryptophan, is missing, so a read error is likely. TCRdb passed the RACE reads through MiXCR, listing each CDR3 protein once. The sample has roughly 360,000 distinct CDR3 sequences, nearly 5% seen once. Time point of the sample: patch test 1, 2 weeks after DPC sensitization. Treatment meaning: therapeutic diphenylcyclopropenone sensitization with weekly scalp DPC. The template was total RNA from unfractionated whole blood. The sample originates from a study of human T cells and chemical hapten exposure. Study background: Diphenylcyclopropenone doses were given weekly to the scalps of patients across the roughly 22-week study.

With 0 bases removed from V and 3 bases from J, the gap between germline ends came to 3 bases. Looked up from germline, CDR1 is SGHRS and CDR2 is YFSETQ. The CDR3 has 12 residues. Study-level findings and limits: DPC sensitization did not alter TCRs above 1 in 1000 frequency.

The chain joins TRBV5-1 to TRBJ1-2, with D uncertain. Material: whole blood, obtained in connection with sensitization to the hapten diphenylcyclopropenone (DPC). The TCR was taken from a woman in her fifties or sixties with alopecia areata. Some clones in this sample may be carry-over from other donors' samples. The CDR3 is CASSLADYGYTI. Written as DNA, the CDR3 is TGCGCCAGCAGCTTGGCGGACTATGGCTACACCATC.